This T cell receptor beta chain was observed in a study of blood T cells in healthy people across ages. Germline V CDR1 and CDR2: MGHRA, YSYEKL. J gave up 7 bases and V 3 bases, and 7 bases lay outside the gene matches. The CDR3 has 15 amino acids. Drawing of peripheral blood yielded 8.5 to 10 milliliters from each donor. A second PCR, run for about 6 to 11 cycles, used a sample-barcoded 5' primer plus a J-beta primer mix. MiXCR was run by TCRdb on the 5' RACE reads, yielding one entry per CDR3 protein. The table records approximately 1.5 million distinct CDR3 sequences, roughly 32% of them present only once. This clonotype was counted ten times or more.

The rearrangement links TRBV4-1 to TRBJ2-4; TRBD2 aligns across 9 bases. This sequence was found in a woman in her twenties or thirties in good health. Sequencing used blood. CDR3 protein: CASSQLTSGLNIQYF. For the CDR3, the DNA is TGCGCCAGCAGCCAGCTGACTAGCGGCCTGAACATTCAGTACTTC.